The next 24 T cell receptor beta chains were all read from a single sample in a study of shared clonotypes between healthy human individuals. Data came from immunoSEQ multiplex PCR; TCRdb stores just in-frame clones and leaves some out. This table holds approximately 530,000 clones, 90% to 96% found once. The sequenced sample was naive CD4+ T cells sorted from blood. The subset is: CD45RA+ positively selected. The receptor source for this set is a woman aged 25-40 years in good health.

This clone was seen just once. The chain has TRBV18 and TRBJ2-5, with unresolved D. Germline V gene sequence: CDR1 KGHSH, CDR2 LQKENI. Trimming removed 3 bases from V and 2 bases from J, with 10 bases in between. This CDR3 is built from 14 residues. CDR3 DNA: TGTGCCAGCTCACCGATAGGGTGGCAAGAGACCCAGTACTTC. Protein: CASSPIGWQETQYF.

The rearrangement uses TRBV15 and TRBJ1-5; D remains ambiguous. CDR1 and CDR2 (germline): LNHNV, YYDKDF (reference sequence). The CDR3 is 14 amino acids. With 5 bases removed from V and 0 bases from J, the gap between germline ends came to 8 bases. This CDR3 is CATSLRLSNQPQHF. CDR3 bases: TGTGCCACCAGCCTACGCCTTAGCAATCAGCCCCAGCATTTT.

This chain joins TRBV6-6 and TRBJ1-1; D not certain. V gave up 6 bases and J gave up 0 bases, with 8 bases separating them. This CDR3 spans 13 amino acids. Per germline, CDR1 MNHNY and CDR2 SVGAGI (reference sequence). CDR3 loop: CASRFQVNTEAFF. As DNA, the CDR3 is TGTGCCAGCAGATTCCAGGTGAACACTGAAGCTTTCTTT.

The chain has TRBV19 and TRBJ2-5; the match to TRBD2 covers 8 bases. Germline CDR1 and CDR2: LNHDA and SQIVND (reference sequence). The CDR3 runs 14 residues. Germline trimming cut 10 bases from V and 4 bases from J; bases unmatched to any gene: 11. For the CDR3, the DNA is TGTGCCACCATGGAAGGGACTAGAGGAGAGACCCAGTACTTC. Protein sequence: CATMEGTRGETQYF.

This clone has a single count. The chain employs TRBV5-1 and TRBJ2-1; 8 nucleotides align to TRBD2. V lost 1 base and J lost 5; bases outside the gene matches: 5. Germline CDR1 and CDR2: SGHRS and YFSETQ. The CDR3 extends over 15 amino acids. The DNA of the CDR3 is TGCGCCAGCAGCTTGTTGCGGGGACTAGACAATGAGCAGTTCTTC. Translating it yields CASSLLRGLDNEQFF.

V is TRBV28 and J is TRBJ2-1; 7 bases fit TRBD2. Germline CDR1 is MDHEN and CDR2 is SYDVKM. This CDR3 spans 14 amino acids. Unmatched junction bases numbered 6, after V lost 10 bases and J lost 0 bases. The CDR3 here is CANGGRNSYNEQFF. The CDR3 DNA reads as TGTGCCAACGGGGGGAGGAACTCCTACAATGAGCAGTTCTTC.

The chain links TRBV18 to TRBJ2-7, with TRBD1 matching over 10 bases. The CDR3 covers 16 residues. With 0 bases clipped from V and 6 bases from J, the junction kept 8 bases outside the gene matches. Germline-derived CDR1 and CDR2 are KGHSH and LQKENI. CDR3 nucleotides: TGTGCCAGCTCACCACCTATCGGGACAGGGGTATCCGAGCAGTACTTC. It yields the protein CASSPPIGTGVSEQYF.

The chain uses TRBV19 and TRBJ2-3; the match to TRBD1 covers 7 bases. Germline lookup yields CDR1 LNHDA and CDR2 SQIVND (reference sequence). CDR3 length: 15 residues. Germline trimming cut 4 bases from V and 2 bases from J; bases unmatched to any gene: 6. The CDR3 here is CASSRGGFSTDTQYF. CDR3 DNA sequence: TGTGCCAGTAGTAGAGGGGGCTTTTCCACAGATACGCAGTATTTT. Full variable domain (outside the CDR3, taken from reference TRBV19 and TRBJ2-3): DGGITQSPKYLFRKEGQNVTLSCEQNLNHDAMYWYRQDPGQGLRLIYYSQIVNDFQKGDIAEGYSVSREKKESFPLTVTSAQKNPTAFYLCASSRGGFSTDTQYFGPGTRLTVL.

The chain joins TRBV5-6 to TRBJ2-7, with 9 bases matching TRBD1. Germline lookup yields CDR1 SGHDT and CDR2 YYEEEE. CDR3 length equals 15 residues. J gave up 1 base and V 3 bases, and 5 bases lay outside the gene matches. For the CDR3, the DNA is TGTGCCAGCAGCTCTGGACAGGGGTCTTCCTACGAGCAGTACTTC. Amino acids: CASSSGQGSSYEQYF.

V gene TRBV19 combines with J gene TRBJ1-5; possible D gene TRBD1, 5 bases. V was clipped by 5 bases and J by 3 bases, with 8 bases between them. The CDR3 consists of 13 residues. Germline values: CDR1 LNHDA, CDR2 SQIVND (reference sequence). CDR3 residues: CASSYGANQPQHF. CDR3 bases: TGTGCCAGTAGTTACGGGGCCAATCAGCCCCAGCATTTT.

This chain uses TRBV28 with TRBJ2-7; the D gene is possibly TRBD2 (7 bases). Germline V gene sequence: CDR1 MDHEN, CDR2 SYDVKM. The CDR3 runs to 17 residues. Trimming took 5 bases from V and 2 from J, leaving 22 bases between them. This CDR3 reads CASSARRGTRGAYEQYF. In nucleotides, the CDR3 is TGTGCCAGCAGTGCACGCCGGGGGACACGGGGGGCCTACGAGCAGTACTTC.

The gene calls are TRBV7-9 and TRBJ1-3; D is possibly TRBD1 (5 bases). Between the trimmed V and J ends, which lost 1 base and 0 bases, there was a span of 13 bases. The CDR3 is 17 amino acids. CDR1 and CDR2 (germline): SEHNR, FQNEAQ (reference sequence). The CDR3 region has the DNA TGTGCCAGCAGCTTAGTTGGGGGAACATACTCTGGAAACACCATATATTTT. Its translation: CASSLVGGTYSGNTIYF.

The genes are TRBV18 and TRBJ2-1, with 7 nucleotides matching TRBD2. There are 15 residues in the CDR3. Per the germline V gene, CDR1 is KGHSH and CDR2 is LQKENI. The V and J ends lost 8 bases and 7 bases, in that order; junction bases with no gene match: 14. In nucleotides, the CDR3 is TGTGCCAGCGCGAGAACTAGCGTAGGATGGAATGAGCAGTTCTTC. This codes for CASARTSVGWNEQFF.

The V and J genes are TRBV28 and TRBJ2-7; D may be TRBD2 (6 bases). Trimming took 3 bases from V and 0 from J, leaving 9 bases between them. The germline CDR1 and CDR2 sequences are MDHEN and SYDVKM. The CDR3 is 14 residues long. The CDR3 sequence: CASSFYGSSYEQYF. CDR3 DNA sequence: TGTGCCAGCAGTTTTTACGGGAGCTCCTACGAGCAGTACTTC.

This clone appeared a single time. The gene calls are TRBV28 and TRBJ2-5, with TRBD2 matching over 7 bases. V trimming: 7 bases; J trimming: 4 bases; junction bases outside the gene matches: 12. CDR3 length: 15 amino acids. Germline-derived CDR1 and CDR2 are MDHEN and SYDVKM. This CDR3 reads CASIAPGGGAETQYF. The CDR3 DNA reads as TGTGCCAGCATCGCCCCTGGGGGGGGTGCAGAGACCCAGTACTTC.

The V gene is TRBV5-1, the J gene TRBJ2-1; 8 bases align to TRBD2. V shed 1 base, J shed 8 bases, and the junction held 20 bases outside the gene matches. In germline, CDR1 is SGHRS, CDR2 YFSETQ. The CDR3 has 19 amino acids. CDR3 in amino acids: CASSLRVLAATNGEYEQFF. The CDR3 nucleotides are TGCGCCAGCAGCTTGAGAGTACTAGCGGCCACCAATGGGGAGTATGAGCAGTTCTTC.

The V and J genes are TRBV2 and TRBJ2-1; the match to TRBD2 covers 7 bases. V shed 6 bases and J 8 bases; nucleotides not matched to a gene: 13. The CDR3 loop spans 15 amino acids. Germline assignment: CDR1 SNHLY and CDR2 FYNNEI. The CDR3 nucleotides read TGTGCCAGCAGGTATAGGACTAGTTCAGTCCATGAGCAGTTCTTC. This sequence encodes CASRYRTSSVHEQFF.

The chain recombines TRBV19 with TRBJ2-5; D is perhaps TRBD1 (5 bases). The J call may be wrong; the DNA end is better matched by TRBJ2-7. The germline V gene encodes CDR1 LNHDA and CDR2 SQIVND (reference sequence). This CDR3 comprises 14 residues. The CDR3 nucleotides are TGTGCCAGTAGTATAAGGGGCACATCCTACGAGCAGTACTTC. Translated, it gives CASSIRGTSYEQYF.

Note on this clone: Other DNA sequences in this specimen translate into the identical CDR3. The rearrangement uses TRBV7-9 and TRBJ2-5, with D perhaps being TRBD1 or TRBD2 (5 bases each). The CDR3 has 12 amino acids. Germline V gene data show CDR1 as SEHNR and CDR2 as FQNEAQ (reference sequence). The V and J ends lost 3 bases and 4 bases respectively, with 6 bases between them. CDR3 nucleotides: TGTGCCAGCAGCTTTGGGGGAGAGACCCAGTACTTC. Its protein is CASSFGGETQYF.

This clone was observed a single time. The chain employs TRBV4-2 and TRBJ2-7; D is unresolved. V shed 5 bases and J shed 4 bases, with 9 bases lying between them. This CDR3 spans 12 amino acids. CDR1 and CDR2 (germline): LGHNA, YNFKEQ. The CDR3 sequence: CASSLMGYEQYF. Here the CDR3 DNA reads TGTGCCAGCAGCTTGATGGGTTACGAGCAGTACTTC.

Concerning this clone: Additional DNA sequences in this sample encode the identical CDR3. The chain has TRBV18 and TRBJ2-7; perhaps D is TRBD1 or TRBD2 (5 bases each). V gave up 6 bases and J gave up 0 bases, with 9 bases separating them. Germline V gives CDR1 KGHSH, CDR2 LQKENI. The CDR3 extends over 13 amino acids. CDR3 sequence reads: CASSPGASYEQYF. CDR3 DNA sequence: TGTGCCAGCTCCCCCGGGGCCTCCTACGAGCAGTACTTC.

The V and J genes are TRBV7-2 and TRBJ2-7; no reliable D call. CDR1 SGHTA and CDR2 FQGNSA come from the germline V gene. The CDR3 is 13 residues long. Trimming removed 5 bases at V and 3 bases at J, with 11 bases between. The CDR3 spells CASSTGLFYEQYF. The CDR3 DNA follows: TGTGCCAGCAGCACTGGATTGTTCTACGAGCAGTACTTC.

The chain has TRBV6-4 and TRBJ2-7; TRBD2 might be the D (6 bases). Deletions cut 4 bases from V and 2 bases from J, with 12 bases between. This CDR3 spans 14 amino acids. Germline V lookup: CDR1 MRHNA, CDR2 SNTAGT. The CDR3 nucleotides are TGTGCCAGCAGTGCCCTCGCGGGGCCCTACGAGCAGTACTTC. Amino acid sequence: CASSALAGPYEQYF.

This rearrangement joins TRBV19 to TRBJ2-5, with D perhaps matching TRBD1 (9 bases). V gave up 4 bases and J gave up 0 bases, with 24 bases separating them. The germline gives CDR1 LNHDA, CDR2 SQIVND (reference sequence). The CDR3 spans 19 residues. CDR3 DNA sequence: TGTGCCAGTAGTAGGGGGACAGGGCAACTAGCGGTGTACCAAGAGACCCAGTACTTC. It specifies CASSRGTGQLAVYQETQYF.